This TCR beta chain was sequenced during a study of CD8+ T cells in alopecia areata. Study-wide context: Dosing spanned 6 to 18 months on tofacitinib, then 6 months off drug.

PBMCs, the starting material, were the source of sorted CD4+ and CD8+ T cells. With regard to this clone: Antigen unknown.

Study-level points and caveats: Normal skin contains resident alphabeta T cells, and these are also sequenced in scalp samples. Affected scalp, especially in alopecia totalis/universalis, had a higher clonality than normal scalp did.

In each case, RNA was isolated and then reverse transcribed into cDNA as the sequencing template. Using immunoSEQ multiplex PCR, the repertoire was profiled, and TCRdb retains in-frame clones only, with some absent. The data hold 150,000 or so clones, with 40% to 60% observed a single time. Trimming removed 2 bases from V and 14 bases from J; junction bases left unmatched: 6. The germline CDR1 and CDR2 sequences are SGHDT and YYEEEE. The CDR3 totals 12 residues. This TCR derives from a human donor with alopecia areata. The sample here was CD8+ T cells sorted from blood, taken at week 0. The rearrangement joins TRBV5-6 to TRBJ2-5, with 10 bases fitting TRBD2. The chain's CDR3 is CASSFRGLAVYF. For the CDR3, the DNA is TGTGCCAGCAGCTTCCGAGGACTAGCGGTCTACTTC.